Here is one T cell receptor (beta chain) with its context. V lost 3 bases and J lost 9, with 15 bases in between. CDR1 MNHEY and CDR2 SMNVEV come from the germline V gene (reference sequence). This CDR3 region has 14 residues. High-throughput TCR beta sequencing covered peripheral CD8+ and CD4+ T cells. When the RNA was reverse transcribed, random hexamers were used with an input of roughly 0.5 to 1 ug. Across 54 Vbeta and 13 Jbeta, immunoSEQ multiplex PCR amplified TCR beta CDR3. TCRdb analysed the immunoSEQ multiplex PCR reads with MiXCR anew, one entry per CDR3 protein. The sample consists of under 95,000 distinct CDR3 sequences, around 93% of them appearing once. This record comes from a study of CD8 T cells in Susac syndrome.

This chain uses TRBV27 with TRBJ2-1, with a tentative D call TRBD1 (5 bases). Sequenced: CD8+ T cells from PBMCs. The sequence was obtained from a human donor with Susac syndrome. CDR3 nucleotide sequence: TGTGCCAGCAGTTTCTCGCAGGGCCCGGGTGAGCAGTTCTTC. It translates to CASSFSQGPGEQFF.